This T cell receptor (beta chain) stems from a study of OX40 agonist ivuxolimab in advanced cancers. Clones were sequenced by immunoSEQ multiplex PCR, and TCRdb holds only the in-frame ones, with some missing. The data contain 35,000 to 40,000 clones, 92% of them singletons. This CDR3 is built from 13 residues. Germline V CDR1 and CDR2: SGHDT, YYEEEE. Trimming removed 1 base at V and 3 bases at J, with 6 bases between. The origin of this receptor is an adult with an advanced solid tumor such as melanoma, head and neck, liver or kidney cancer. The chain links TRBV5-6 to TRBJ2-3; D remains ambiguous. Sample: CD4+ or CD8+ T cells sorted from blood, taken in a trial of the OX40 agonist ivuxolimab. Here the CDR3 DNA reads TGTGCCAGCAGCTTGAGCTCGACAGATACGCAGTATTTT. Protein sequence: CASSLSSTDTQYF. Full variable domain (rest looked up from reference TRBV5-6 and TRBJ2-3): DAGVTQSPTHLIKTRGQQVTLRCSPKSGHDTVSWYQQALGQGPQFIFQYYEEEERQRGNFPDRFSGHQFPNYSSELNVNALLLGDSALYLCASSLSSTDTQYFGPGTRLTVL.